A single sample gave rise to the 3 T cell receptor beta chains below, sequenced in a study of blood T cell repertoires in COVID-19. Libraries were prepared by immunoSEQ multiplex PCR; TCRdb keeps only in-frame clonotypes and omits some of them. The profile covers about 150,000 clones, with roughly 84% appearing a single time and 9.8% taken by the ten largest. Specimen: peripheral blood. The receptors originated from a woman aged 45-65 years with acute or convalescent COVID-19.

Here the CDR3 DNA reads TGTGCCATCGGAGGTGGATACGAGCAGTACTTC. Its protein is CAIGGGYEQYF. J is TRBJ2-7 and V is TRBV27, with D possibly TRBD2 on 5 matching bases. This CDR3 comprises 11 residues. The V gene lost 10 bases and the J gene lost 4 bases, with 11 bases spanning the gap. Germline V gene sequence: CDR1 MNHEY, CDR2 SMNVEV (reference sequence).

The chain combines TRBV5-6 with TRBJ2-7; D might be TRBD1 (6 bases). V was shortened by 9 bases and J by 3 bases, with 16 bases between the two germline ends. The CDR3 totals 13 residues. Germline V gene sequence: CDR1 SGHDT, CDR2 YYEEEE. The DNA for the CDR3 is TGTGCCACCCGTCCACAGGGAAACTACGAGCAGTACTTC. Amino acids: CATRPQGNYEQYF.

The sample holds a few counts of this clone. The chain employs TRBV19 and TRBJ1-6; a weak D match, TRBD1 (5 bases). The V end lost 4 bases, the J end lost 4 bases, and 11 bases lay between the germline ends. The CDR3 totals 15 residues. Germline CDR1 and CDR2: LNHDA and SQIVND (reference sequence). CDR3 residues: CASSTTGSYNSPLHF. The CDR3 region has the DNA TGTGCCAGTAGTACTACAGGCTCTTATAATTCACCCCTCCACTTT.